This record concerns one TCR beta chain sequence. This sample was included in a study of blood T cell repertoires in COVID-19. Germline values: CDR1 SGHAT, CDR2 FQDESV (reference sequence). The germline V and J ends were trimmed by 5 bases and 4 bases, with 14 bases remaining between them. This CDR3 region has 14 residues. Authors' analysis steps: Nucleated cell number was recorded as an estimate derived from reference gene primer amplification. The protocol was immunoSEQ multiplex PCR, while the TCRdb copy is restricted to in-frame clones and leaves out a portion. Clone size and V and J calls were adopted from that table, with D and trimming inferred from the DNA. The sample lists a few hundred thousand clones; 90% were seen once.

This clonotype was sampled from a woman between 50 and 59 years old with COVID-19, enrolled during active disease. The sequenced material came from peripheral blood. The chain joins TRBV11-1 to TRBJ1-1, with D possibly TRBD1 on 5 matching bases. This CDR3 is CASSLFGGGTEAFF. The CDR3 nucleotides are TGTGCCAGCAGCCTGTTTGGGGGAGGCACTGAAGCTTTCTTT.